This record concerns one T cell receptor (beta chain) sequence. This clone's antigen is unknown. No qualities accompany the bases; no much larger clone lies one base away. Using the immunoSEQ TRB Survey service, rearranged CDR3 beta regions were amplified from genomic DNA with multiplex V and J primers. To keep sequencing depth equal across samples, survey-level depth of up to 500,000 reads per sample was applied. Libraries were purified and pooled, and sequencing was performed on Illumina technology. The paper's processing steps were these. Productive clonality, sample overlap, pairwise scatters, CDR3 beta length, V/D/J gene usage and productiveness were all assessed with the immunoSEQ online tools. Alongside Shannon and Simpson indices, calculated diversity was computed as the number of unique rearrangements divided by total templates, multiplied by 100. Z-score normalized data were analyzed by principal component analysis with the R prcomp function and the ggbiplot package. Morisita's index was used to quantify the clonal overlap between blood and rectum within each subject. The table was pulled from immuneACCESS by TCRdb, which kept in-frame rearrangements only. Such tables lose some clones; where checked, under half of the loss comes from unresolved V genes, and the rest has no known cause. D and trimming come from the DNA, and the V and J calls and clone size come from that table. This sample is represented by 55,000 to 65,000 clones; 77% of them were singletons. The top ten hold 5.2% of the sample.

The data stem from a study of pediatric ulcerative colitis (dated by TCRdb to 2018 to 2020). Study-wide context: More than five ulcerative colitis patients had pancolitis and two had left-sided colitis, with histology consistent with ulcerative colitis in all. From roughly 9 newly diagnosed, treatment-naive pediatric ulcerative colitis patients and a handful of non-IBD control children, paired blood and rectal samples were collected. Using the Pediatric Ulcerative Colitis Activity Index, two patients were classed as having mild disease, four as having moderate disease and three as having acute severe colitis. What the study reported, not specific to this receptor: A couple of rectal CDR3 clonotypes turned up in every ulcerative colitis patient but in none of the controls. Autologous blood-rectal clonal overlap was significantly higher in ulcerative colitis patients than in controls, suggesting increased T cell trafficking to inflamed tissue. For technical reasons, blood samples from two patients gave substantially fewer templates, and these samples were excluded from the blood-rectal overlap analysis. Controls, mild-moderate and acute severe colitis patients were separated by rectal repertoire features, and reduced rectal diversity due to clonal expansions was observed in acute severe colitis. Repertoires were derived from total lymphocyte DNA, so rare subsets such as regulatory T cells may have patterns not reflected. The healthy control group was small, consisting of only a handful of individuals.

No immunosuppressive medication had been given to the ulcerative colitis patients before the diagnostic colonoscopy. A blood sample was obtained concurrently with the colonoscopy. The Wizard kit (Promega) was used to extract genomic DNA from blood and intestinal samples. Clipping removes 4 bases from V and 8 bases from J, with 15 as the unmatched junction base count. Reading from cysteine to phenylalanine, the CDR3 counts 16 amino acids. The read is trimmed to its CDR3 DNA, 48 bases read in frame from base 1. The germline V gene specifies SGDLS as CDR1 and YYNGEE as CDR2. The rearrangement joined TRBV9 to TRBJ2-3, with 8 bases matching TRBD2. The sample taken for sequencing was blood. The sequence was collected from a boy aged 5-17 years with moderate ulcerative colitis. The DNA sequence is TGTGCCAGCAGCCAAAGCACAGCGGGAGCTGAAGGTACGCAGTATTTT. It translates to CASSQSTAGAEGTQYF. With all but the CDR3 taken from the reference TRBV9 and TRBJ2-3 genes, the full variable domain is: DSGVTQTPKHLITATGQRVTLRCSPRSGDLSVYWYQQSLDQGLQFLIQYYNGEERAKGNILERFSAQQFPDLHSELNLSSLELGDSALYFCASSQSTAGAEGTQYFGPGTRLTVL.